The 10 T cell receptor beta chains below all came from one sample that was sequenced in a study of cytomegalovirus exposure and HLA in healthy donors. Vbeta (60) and Jbeta (13) primers were used in the PCR. TCRdb's table, derived via immunoSEQ multiplex PCR, lists solely in-frame clones and lacks some. The sample contains over 150,000 clones, 79% of which appear only once. The sequencing input was PBMCs. These receptors were taken from a man in his forties or fifties in good health and CMV-seronegative.

The chain combines TRBV13 with TRBJ2-5, with a possible D match to TRBD2 (5 bases). CDR1 PRHDT and CDR2 FYEKMQ come from the germline V gene (reference sequence). V was trimmed by 0 bases and J by 5 bases, leaving 13 bases between them. The CDR3 is 15 residues long. Here the CDR3 DNA reads TGTGCCAGCAGCTTAGGCCTCGGGGTGTTGGAGACCCAGTACTTC. This encodes CASSLGLGVLETQYF.

The chain uses TRBV6-5 and TRBJ1-6; a weak D match, TRBD1 (6 bases). The CDR3 is 13 residues long. Trimming removed 2 bases from V and 16 bases from J, with 15 bases in between. CDR1 and CDR2 (germline): MNHEY, SVGAGI. CDR3 DNA: TGTGCCAGCAGTTACGATCCCGGCCAGGGGCTCCACTTT. It translates to CASSYDPGQGLHF.

This sequence joins TRBV27 and TRBJ2-1; 8 bases line up with TRBD2. The CDR3 runs 16 residues. The junction had 18 bases not matched to a gene; V was cut back by 10 bases and J by 7 bases. Germline V lookup: CDR1 MNHEY, CDR2 SMNVEV (reference sequence). Here the CDR3 DNA reads TGTGCCACTCCCGACCAGTCCGCGGGAGGTCGGAATGAGCAGTTCTTC. Residues: CATPDQSAGGRNEQFF.

This sequence joins TRBV7-6 and TRBJ2-2, with TRBD1 matching over 8 bases. CDR3 size: 15 residues. V lost 2 bases and J lost 7; bases outside the gene matches: 6. Germline-derived CDR1 and CDR2 are SGHVS and FNYEAQ. The CDR3, as DNA: TGTGCCAGCAGCTTACTCAGGGGGCAAGACGGGGAGCTGTTTTTT. Protein sequence: CASSLLRGQDGELFF.

The gene calls are TRBV4-1 and TRBJ2-2; D unresolved. Germline V gene data show CDR1 as MGHRA and CDR2 as YSYEKL. V was shortened by 0 bases and J by 0 bases, with 5 bases between the two germline ends. This CDR3 spans 15 amino acids. CDR3: CASSQDPSNTGELFF. The CDR3 bases are TGCGCCAGCAGCCAAGATCCCTCGAACACCGGGGAGCTGTTTTTT.

The chain carries TRBV10-2 and TRBJ2-5; 10 bases map to TRBD2. The ends lost 0 bases at V and 0 bases at J; junction bases unmatched: 10. Germline assignment: CDR1 WSHSY and CDR2 SAAADI. The CDR3 is 19 amino acids. In DNA, the CDR3 is TGCGCCAGCAGTGAGTCGGGTCTAGCGGGGGTGCTGGACCAAGAGACCCAGTACTTC. Its protein product is CASSESGLAGVLDQETQYF.

This chain uses TRBV5-4 with TRBJ2-6; no reliable D call. With 4 bases removed from V and 4 bases from J, the gap between germline ends came to 12 bases. The germline gives CDR1 SGHNT, CDR2 YYREEE (reference sequence). The CDR3 loop spans 15 amino acids. Here the CDR3 reads CASSLSSVGANVLTF. The DNA of the CDR3 is TGTGCCAGCAGCCTCTCGAGCGTAGGGGCCAACGTCCTGACTTTC.

Regarding this clone: One junction end disagrees with the germline gene, perhaps due to a read error. The chain joins TRBV6-5 to TRBJ2-1; no definite D call. CDR1 MNHEY and CDR2 SVGAGI come from the germline V gene. The CDR3 contains 15 residues. CDR3 nucleotide sequence: TGTGCCAGCAGCCCACTTTTGCGACTCTACGATGAGCAGTTCTTC. Translated, it gives CASSPLLRLYDEQFF.

This chain joins TRBV9 and TRBJ1-1, with TRBD1 as a possible D gene (6 bases). CDR3 length equals 13 residues. The germline V gene has CDR1 SGDLS and CDR2 YYNGEE. V was pared by 4 bases and J by 11 bases, with 18 bases between. CDR3 in amino acids: CASSRGGLSPAFF. The CDR3 DNA sequence: TGTGCCAGCAGCAGAGGGGGTCTCTCTCCCGCTTTCTTT.

This clone showed up just a few times. The rearrangement joins TRBV7-8 to TRBJ2-3; D unclear. Germline CDR1 and CDR2: SGHVS and FQNEAQ. The CDR3 totals 16 residues. Trimming stripped 5 bases from V and 1 base from J, with 16 bases between. The CDR3 loop reads CASSRNDPEGTDTQYF. For the CDR3, the DNA is TGTGCCAGCAGCCGTAACGACCCAGAGGGCACAGATACGCAGTATTTT.